This T cell receptor beta chain was recovered during a study of blood T cell repertoires in COVID-19. The table came from immunoSEQ multiplex PCR; TCRdb's copy has only in-frame clones and leaves some out. The sample lists 180,000 or so clones; over 75% were seen once. Material: peripheral blood. The TCR originated in a woman older than 75 with acute or convalescent COVID-19.

CDR3 DNA sequence: TGCGCCACCCCCCCAGCGGGAGGATGGGAATGCGATGAGCAGTTCTTC. Translated: CATPPAGGWECDEQFF. The V gene is TRBV23-1, the J gene TRBJ2-1; 9 bases are shared with TRBD2. TRBV23-1 is annotated as an ORF whose role is uncertain. The CDR3 loop spans 16 amino acids. V was clipped by 10 bases and J by 8 bases; unmatched bases: 18.